The clone carrying this T cell receptor (beta chain) was counted between two and nine times. Its specificity is unknown. Time point here: late/post reinfection, 12 to 24 weeks after detection. The sorted cells went straight to TCR sequencing with no prior in vitro expansion. Total naive CD8 T cells were sorted as viable CD3+ CD8+ CD45RO- cells from a couple of donors. V lost 6 bases and J lost 0, with 6 bases in between. Germline V CDR1 and CDR2: SGHTA, FQGNSA. The CDR3 has 13 amino acids. The data were obtained in a study of memory CD8 T cells in hepatitis C reinfection. Study-level findings and limits: Roughly 5 donors were too few for definitive public clonotype conclusions.

TCRdb's copy holds only in-frame clones and misses some; the assay was immunoSEQ multiplex PCR. Of some 50,000 clones listed, 89% are singletons. The gene calls are TRBV7-2 and TRBJ1-5; D unclear. Sequenced input: naive CD8+ T cells sorted from blood. The TCR was taken from a man between 18 and 35 years old with hepatitis C virus infection. CDR3 amino acids: CASSSVSNQPQHF. The CDR3 DNA is TGTGCCAGCAGTTCGGTTAGCAATCAGCCCCAGCATTTT. Drawing the rest from reference TRBV7-2 and TRBJ1-5, the complete variable domain is GAGVSQSPSNKVTEKGKDVELRCDPISGHTALYWYRQSLGQGLEFLIYFQGNSAPDKSGLPSDRFSAERTGGSVSTLTIQRTQQEDSAVYLCASSSVSNQPQHFGDGTRLSIL.